This TCR beta chain was documented in a study of Ad26.COV2.S vaccination and SARS-CoV-2 variants. Looking at the study overall: The donor was enrolled in the Ad26.COV2.S arm of the COV1001 trial.

Profiling relied on immunoSEQ multiplex PCR, and the TCRdb table lists in-frame clones only, not all of them. Here the sample spans about 480,000 clones, around 85% being singletons. Described treatment: 19 received Ad26.COV2.S at low or high dose, single or two shots; 5 received placebo; per-sample allocation not given. Sampling took place 63 days after the first vaccine or placebo injection. The shot given was an Ad26 vector that makes Wuhan-strain SARS-CoV-2 spike. As concerns this clone: The antigen is not known.

Germline loops: CDR1 SQVTM, CDR2 ANQGSEA. The germline V and J ends were trimmed by 4 bases and 2 bases, with 10 bases remaining between them. The CDR3 runs 13 residues. Study-wide results and limits: Vaccinees and placebo recipients showed similar non-spike TCR breadth.

The chain joins TRBV29-1 to TRBJ2-3; D is unresolved. The sequence came from a person between 18 and 65 years old who received the Ad26.COV2.S COVID-19 vaccine or a placebo. The sequencing used peripheral blood, collected in a trial of Ad26.COV2.S vaccine versus placebo. The CDR3 is CSVAHNPTDTQYF. The CDR3 DNA sequence: TGCAGCGTTGCCCACAACCCCACAGATACGCAGTATTTT.